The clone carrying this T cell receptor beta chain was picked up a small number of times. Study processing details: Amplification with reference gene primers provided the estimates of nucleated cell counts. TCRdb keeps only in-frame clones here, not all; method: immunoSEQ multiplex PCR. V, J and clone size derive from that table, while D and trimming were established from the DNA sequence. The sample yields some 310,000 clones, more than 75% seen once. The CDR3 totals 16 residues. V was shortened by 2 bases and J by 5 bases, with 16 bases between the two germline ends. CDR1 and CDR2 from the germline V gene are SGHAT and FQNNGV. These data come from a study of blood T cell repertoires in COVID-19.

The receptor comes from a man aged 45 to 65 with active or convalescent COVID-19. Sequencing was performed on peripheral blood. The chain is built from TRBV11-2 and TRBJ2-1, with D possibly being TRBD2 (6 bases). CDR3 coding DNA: TGTGCCAGCAGCTTATTAGGCGGGACTCTACACAATGAGCAGTTCTTC. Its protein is CASSLLGGTLHNEQFF. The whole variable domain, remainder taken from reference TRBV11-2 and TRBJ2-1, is EAGVAQSPRYKIIEKRQSVAFWCNPISGHATLYWYQQILGQGPKLLIQFQNNGVVDDSQLPKDRFSAERLKGVDSTLKIQPAKLEDSAVYLCASSLLGGTLHNEQFFGPGTRLTVL.